This entry lists 22 T cell receptor beta chains sequenced from one sample in a study of cytomegalovirus exposure and HLA in healthy donors. Use of 60 Vbeta and 13 Jbeta primers characterized the PCR. Sequenced by immunoSEQ multiplex PCR; TCRdb stores in-frame clones only, minus some. The data show 95,000 to 150,000 clones, with 73% seen just once and around 4% held by the top ten. The sample consisted of PBMCs. The receptors originated from a woman between 40 and 55 years old in good health and CMV-seronegative.

The chain employs TRBV30 and TRBJ1-1; D is perhaps TRBD1 (6 bases). This CDR3 has 12 amino acids. Deletions cut 2 bases from V and 5 bases from J, with 9 bases between. CDR1 and CDR2 (germline): GTSNPN, SVGIG (reference sequence). CDR3 region: CAWSSGETEAFF. The CDR3 bases are TGTGCCTGGAGTTCAGGGGAAACTGAAGCTTTCTTT.

This chain connects TRBV6-5 to TRBJ2-7, with 9 bases lining up with TRBD1. Germline assignment: CDR1 MNHEY and CDR2 SVGAGI. The ends lost 4 bases at V and 6 bases at J; junction bases unmatched: 4. The CDR3 covers 13 residues. CDR3 in amino acids: CASSSYRGREQYF. The CDR3, as DNA: TGTGCCAGCAGTTCATACAGGGGGCGCGAGCAGTACTTC.

The chain joins TRBV6-6 to TRBJ2-1; the D is unclear. The CDR3 runs to 14 residues. V lost 6 bases and J lost 12, with 21 bases in between. The V gene's germline CDR1 is MNHNY and CDR2 SVGAGI (reference sequence). CDR3 sequence (DNA): TGTGCCAGCAGGGAACAGCTGATCCGCGCCGGGCAGTTCTTC. Translation: CASREQLIRAGQFF.

The chain employs TRBV14 and TRBJ2-7, with 7 bases aligning to TRBD2. Losses at the gene ends were 1 base for V and 2 bases for J; bases not matched to a gene: 14. This CDR3 contains 18 residues. Germline CDR1 reads SGHDN; CDR2 reads FVKESK. This CDR3 reads CASSQGPPASGKTYEQYF. In DNA form, the CDR3 reads TGTGCCAGCAGCCAAGGCCCCCCAGCTAGCGGTAAAACCTACGAGCAGTACTTC.

The V gene is TRBV30, the J gene TRBJ2-3, with D perhaps TRBD2 (6 bases). This CDR3 region has 15 residues. The V and J ends lost 8 bases and 2 bases respectively, with 20 bases between them. CDR1 and CDR2 (germline): GTSNPN, SVGIG (reference sequence). The CDR3 sequence is CALTQSGYNTDTQYF. Written as DNA, the CDR3 is TGTGCCCTGACCCAGAGCGGGTACAACACAGATACGCAGTATTTT.

The chain employs TRBV4-2 and TRBJ2-2; 12 nucleotides agree with TRBD2. The CDR3 length is 21 residues. The germline CDR1 and CDR2 sequences are LGHNA and YNFKEQ. J lost 5 bases, V lost 0 bases, and 16 bases had no gene match. CDR3 residues: CASSQDGRDGLAGGRTGELFF. The CDR3 nucleotides are TGTGCCAGCAGCCAAGATGGGAGGGACGGGCTAGCGGGAGGGCGGACCGGGGAGCTGTTTTTT.

The V and J genes are TRBV2 and TRBJ1-5, with D possibly TRBD1 on 6 matching bases. The CDR3 loop spans 15 amino acids. Deletions cut 6 bases from V and 5 bases from J, with 17 bases between. The germline V gene encodes CDR1 SNHLY and CDR2 FYNNEI. The CDR3 is CASSPHPTGDQPQHF. The CDR3, as DNA: TGTGCCAGCAGCCCCCATCCGACAGGTGATCAGCCCCAGCATTTT.

The chain links TRBV7-8 to TRBJ2-5, with D maybe TRBD1 (6 bases). Germline V gene sequence: CDR1 SGHVS, CDR2 FQNEAQ. The CDR3 runs 15 residues. Trimming removed 2 bases at V and 1 base at J, with 11 bases between. CDR3 protein: CASSLPGQLQETQYF. The CDR3 region has the DNA TGTGCCAGCAGCTTACCCGGACAGCTCCAAGAGACCCAGTACTTC.

The chain links TRBV10-2 to TRBJ1-5; D is unresolved. V was shortened by 3 bases and J by 0 bases, with 9 bases between the two germline ends. CDR1 is WSHSY and CDR2 is SAAADI in the germline V gene. This CDR3 is 15 amino acids long. CDR3 nucleotide sequence: TGCGCCAGCAGTGATCAGTCCCTTAGCAATCAGCCCCAGCATTTT. Its translation: CASSDQSLSNQPQHF.

The chain carries TRBV5-6 and TRBJ2-5; TRBD2 matches 7 bases. Germline assignment: CDR1 SGHDT and CDR2 YYEEEE. V was pared by 4 bases and J by 5 bases, with 8 bases of the junction left unmatched. The CDR3 length is 14 residues. This CDR3 is CASSLWWEGETQYF. The CDR3, as DNA: TGTGCCAGCAGCCTTTGGTGGGAGGGGGAGACCCAGTACTTC. Filled out from reference TRBV5-6 and TRBJ2-5, the complete variable domain reads DAGVTQSPTHLIKTRGQQVTLRCSPKSGHDTVSWYQQALGQGPQFIFQYYEEEERQRGNFPDRFSGHQFPNYSSELNVNALLLGDSALYLCASSLWWEGETQYFGPGTRLLVL.

J is TRBJ2-7 and V is TRBV4-2; 10 positions agree with TRBD2. Germline trimming cut 4 bases from V and 0 bases from J; bases unmatched to any gene: 3. The CDR3 consists of 15 residues. Germline V gene lookup returns CDR1 LGHNA and CDR2 YNFKEQ. The CDR3: CASSRRTSGSYEQYF. The CDR3 nucleotides are TGTGCCAGCAGCCGACGGACTAGCGGCTCCTACGAGCAGTACTTC.

This chain connects TRBV6-4 to TRBJ1-1; D not resolved. Germline V CDR1 and CDR2: MRHNA, SNTAGT. V was clipped by 4 bases and J by 0 bases, with 12 bases between them. CDR3 size: 15 residues. The CDR3 region is CASSVMEDLNTEAFF. In nucleotides, the CDR3 is TGTGCCAGCAGTGTTATGGAGGACCTGAACACTGAAGCTTTCTTT.

This chain links TRBV5-4 with TRBJ2-3, with D possibly matching TRBD2 (6 bases). The CDR3 contains 13 residues. Per the germline V gene, CDR1 is SGHNT and CDR2 is YYREEE (reference sequence). Trimming removed 0 bases at V and 5 bases at J, with 7 bases between. Written as DNA, the CDR3 is TGTGCCAGCAGCTTGGCGGGGGAAGATACGCAGTATTTT. It translates to CASSLAGEDTQYF. The variable domain in full, completed from reference TRBV5-4 and TRBJ2-3, reads ETGVTQSPTHLIKTRGQQVTLRCSSQSGHNTVSWYQQALGQGPQFIFQYYREEENGRGNFPPRFSGLQFPNYSSELNVNALELDDSALYLCASSLAGEDTQYFGPGTRLTVL.

The V and J genes are TRBV7-9 and TRBJ1-2, with 7 bases fitting TRBD1. V was pared by 1 base and J by 8 bases, with 7 bases of the junction left unmatched. The CDR3 totals 14 residues. Germline CDR1 SEHNR, CDR2 FQNEAQ (reference sequence). The chain's CDR3 is CASSLDRDRLGYTF. DNA of the CDR3: TGTGCCAGCAGCTTAGACCGGGACAGACTGGGCTACACCTTC. Supplemented by reference TRBV7-9 and TRBJ1-2, the full variable domain reads DTGVSQNPRHKITKRGQNVTFRCDPISEHNRLYWYRQTLGQGPEFLTYFQNEAQLEKSRLLSDRFSAERPKGSFSTLEIQRTEQGDSAMYLCASSLDRDRLGYTFGSGTRLTVV.

This clone ranks as medium-sized. The chain carries TRBV5-1 and TRBJ1-1; tentatively, D is TRBD1 (5 bases). This CDR3 has 17 residues. Trimming took 0 bases from V and 1 from J, leaving 16 bases between them. Germline V gives CDR1 SGHRS, CDR2 YFSETQ. The CDR3 region is CASSLAHLTDGNTEAFF. The CDR3 region has the DNA TGCGCCAGCAGCTTGGCACACCTGACAGATGGGAACACTGAAGCTTTCTTT.

V and J are TRBV7-2 and TRBJ1-4; no firm D call. The V and J ends lost 2 bases and 7 bases respectively, with 14 bases between them. Germline-derived CDR1 and CDR2 are SGHTA and FQGNSA. This CDR3 is 15 amino acids long. The CDR3: CASSLTPGEGEKLFF. In DNA, the CDR3 is TGTGCCAGCAGCTTAACTCCCGGGGAGGGTGAAAAACTGTTTTTT.

The chain joins TRBV19 to TRBJ1-2, with D possibly TRBD1 on 6 matching bases. Germline-derived CDR1 and CDR2 are LNHDA and SQIVND (reference sequence). This CDR3 is built from 14 residues. Trimming removed 5 bases at V and 6 bases at J, with 16 bases between. CDR3 loop: CASSATGRRDGYTF. The DNA for the CDR3 is TGTGCCAGTAGTGCGACAGGACGGCGAGATGGCTACACCTTC.

The chain recombines TRBV11-2 with TRBJ2-1; TRBD2 aligns across 11 bases. Unmatched junction bases numbered 1, after V lost 3 bases and J lost 3 bases. This CDR3 comprises 15 residues. Per the germline V gene, CDR1 is SGHAT and CDR2 is FQNNGV. CDR3 amino acids: CASSLGLADYNEQFF. CDR3 nucleotides: TGTGCCAGCAGCTTGGGACTAGCGGACTACAATGAGCAGTTCTTC.

The chain is built from TRBV2 and TRBJ1-1; D remains unclear. CDR3 size: 13 residues. V dropped 5 bases and J dropped 0 bases, with 7 bases sitting between them. Per germline, CDR1 SNHLY and CDR2 FYNNEI. CDR3 protein: CASSTGVNTEAFF. The CDR3 DNA reads TGTGCCAGCAGTACCGGGGTGAACACTGAAGCTTTCTTT.

This clone came up a few times. The chain carries TRBV5-1 and TRBJ2-5; the D gene is possibly TRBD2 (5 bases). CDR1 is SGHRS, CDR2 YFSETQ, per germline. V lost 2 bases and J 5 bases, leaving 10 bases between the germline ends. The CDR3 totals 13 residues. The CDR3 is CASSLLGDETQYF. For the CDR3, the DNA is TGCGCCAGCAGCTTACTAGGCGATGAGACCCAGTACTTC.

The rearrangement links TRBV5-8 to TRBJ2-7; TRBD1 matches at 10 bases. This CDR3 is 15 amino acids long. The V and J ends lost 3 bases and 2 bases, in that order; junction bases with no gene match: 5. CDR1 is SGHTS, CDR2 YDEGEE, per germline. The CDR3 loop reads CASSSGQGGPYEQYF. The CDR3 nucleotides are TGTGCCAGCAGCTCCGGACAGGGGGGGCCCTACGAGCAGTACTTC.

This sequence joins TRBV9 and TRBJ2-7; 10 bases map to TRBD1. V was pared by 0 bases and J by 4 bases, with 4 bases of the junction left unmatched. This CDR3 is built from 15 residues. The V gene's germline CDR1 is SGDLS and CDR2 YYNGEE. The CDR3, as DNA: TGTGCCAGCAGCGTAGGACAGGGGGCTATATACGAGCAGTACTTC. Translated, it gives CASSVGQGAIYEQYF.